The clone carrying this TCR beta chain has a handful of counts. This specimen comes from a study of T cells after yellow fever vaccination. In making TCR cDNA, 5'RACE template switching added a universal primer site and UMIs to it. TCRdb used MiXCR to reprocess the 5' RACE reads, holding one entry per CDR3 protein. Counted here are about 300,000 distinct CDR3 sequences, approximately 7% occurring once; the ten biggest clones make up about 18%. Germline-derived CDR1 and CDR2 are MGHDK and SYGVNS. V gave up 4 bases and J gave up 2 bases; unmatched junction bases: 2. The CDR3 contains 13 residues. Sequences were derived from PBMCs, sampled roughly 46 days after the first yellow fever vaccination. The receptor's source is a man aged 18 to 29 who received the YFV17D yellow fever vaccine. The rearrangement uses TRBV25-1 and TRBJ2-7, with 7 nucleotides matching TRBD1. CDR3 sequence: CASSATGTYEQYF. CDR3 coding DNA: TGTGCCAGCAGTGCGACAGGGACCTACGAGCAGTACTTC.